What follows describes a single T cell receptor beta chain. Its antigen remains unknown. This sample was included in a study of molecular identifiers for immune sequencing clone quantification. Points from the study as a whole: Clones that exceeded 20 RNA copies held over 99% of effector molecules, yet under 1% in naive cells.

Libraries of naive CD8 T cells were made from around 20,000 to 1,000,000 sorted cells. They used 10%, 30% or 50% RNA. In the sort, naive CD8 T cells were defined as CD8+CD4-CCR7+CD45RA+. TCRdb used MiXCR to reprocess the PCR reads, holding one entry per CDR3 protein. Seen here are more than 450,000 distinct CDR3 sequences, around 23% observed once, and the top ten hold approximately 0.76%. CDR1 is LNHDA, CDR2 SQIVND, per germline (reference sequence). V lost 6 bases to trimming and J lost 1 base, with 6 bases between them. The CDR3 has 12 amino acids. The clonotype originates from a human donor in good health. Some libraries in this study had Jurkat cell RNA spiked in. The rearrangement joins TRBV19 to TRBJ1-1; no clear D. The sample taken for sequencing was naive CD8+ T cells from blood, with Jurkat cell RNA spiked in. Specified subset: FACS-sorted CD8+CD4-CCR7+CD45RA+ naive T cells. Here the CDR3 DNA reads TGTGCCAGTAGCCGGAAGAACACTGAAGCTTTCTTT. Protein product: CASSRKNTEAFF.